This TCR beta chain originates from a study of control samples from healthy donors and cancer patients. This CDR3 is built from 16 residues. The germline V and J ends were trimmed by 2 bases and 2 bases, with 14 bases remaining between them. From germline, CDR1 is SGHTA and CDR2 FQGTGA. The data were produced by immunoSEQ multiplex PCR, yet TCRdb's version contains in-frame clones alone and is incomplete. The data hold about 160,000 clones, with about 94% observed a single time. The sequence derives from a middle-aged woman in good health. Sequencing was performed on blood. The chain employs TRBV7-3 and TRBJ2-3, with D perhaps TRBD1 or TRBD2 (5 bases each). This CDR3 reads CASSLRGHGATDTQYF. The CDR3 region has the DNA TGTGCCAGCAGCTTACGAGGGCACGGGGCCACAGATACGCAGTATTTT.